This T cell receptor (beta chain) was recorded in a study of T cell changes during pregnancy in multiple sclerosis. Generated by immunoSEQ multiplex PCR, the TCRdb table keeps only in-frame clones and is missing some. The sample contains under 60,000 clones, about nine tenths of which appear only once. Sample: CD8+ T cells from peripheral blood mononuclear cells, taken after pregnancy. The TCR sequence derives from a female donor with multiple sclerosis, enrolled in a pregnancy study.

The CDR3 sequence: CASIPLSPGGTEAFF. In DNA, the CDR3 is TGTGCCAGCATCCCCCTATCCCCGGGGGGGACTGAAGCTTTCTTT. V usage is TRBV28 and J usage is TRBJ1-1, with D perhaps matching TRBD1 (5 bases). Trimming took 7 bases from V and 5 from J, leaving 20 bases between them. The CDR3 contains 15 residues. The germline gives CDR1 MDHEN, CDR2 SYDVKM.